The 17 T cell receptor beta chains reported below all come from one sample, sequenced in a study of T cell repertoires in cytomegalovirus infection. MiXCR, run by TCRdb on the reads, gives a single entry per CDR3 protein. The table records around 130,000 distinct CDR3 sequences, roughly 9% of them present only once. Sample: PBMCs. The receptor source for this set is a human donor in good health (CMV status not recorded). Some clones in this sample may be carry-over from other donors' samples.

This clonotype was counted ten times or more. This chain connects TRBV7-2 to TRBJ1-2; D is undetermined. The germline V and J ends were trimmed by 7 bases and 5 bases, with 17 bases remaining between them. The length of the CDR3 is 14 residues. Germline CDR1 reads SGHTA; CDR2 reads FQGNSA. The CDR3 reads CASTTVGLGYGYTF. The DNA for the CDR3 is TGTGCCAGCACCACTGTGGGGTTGGGGTATGGCTACACCTTC.

The chain has TRBV20-1 and TRBJ2-5; D is perhaps TRBD2 (7 bases). The CDR3 is made up of 13 amino acids. Germline CDR1 reads DFQATT; CDR2 reads SNEGSKA (reference sequence). Trimming stripped 8 bases from V and 2 bases from J, with 15 bases between. This CDR3 is CSPQGGGQETQYF. The CDR3 nucleotides read TGCAGTCCCCAAGGGGGGGGACAAGAGACCCAGTACTTC.

The table lists this clonotype with many counts. The V gene is TRBV19, the J gene TRBJ1-5; possibly TRBD1 for D (5 bases). The CDR3 consists of 14 residues. Germline CDR1 and CDR2: LNHDA and SQIVND (reference sequence). With 7 bases removed from V and 4 bases from J, the gap between germline ends came to 14 bases. In DNA, the CDR3 is TGTGCCAGTAAGGGGCAGGGAAAAAATCAGCCCCAGCATTTT. The encoded protein is CASKGQGKNQPQHF. The full variable domain, its missing parts supplied by reference TRBV19 and TRBJ1-5, is DGGITQSPKYLFRKEGQNVTLSCEQNLNHDAMYWYRQDPGQGLRLIYYSQIVNDFQKGDIAEGYSVSREKKESFPLTVTSAQKNPTAFYLCASKGQGKNQPQHFGDGTRLSIL.

This clonotype was seen ten or more times. The CDR3, as DNA: TGTGCCAGCAACAGGGATGGGGGCTCACCCCTCCACTTT. Translating it yields CASNRDGGSPLHF. J is TRBJ1-6 and V is TRBV6-2 or TRBV6-3; D is possibly TRBD1 (6 bases). The V gene lost 7 bases and the J gene lost 10 bases, with 14 bases spanning the gap. The CDR3 is made up of 13 amino acids. CDR1 and CDR2 from the germline V gene are MNHEY and SVGEGT.

Regarding this clonotype: The DNA is left out, because the CDR3 cannot be placed on it with certainty; the CDR3 is given as TCRdb lists it. The chain employs TRBV28 and TRBJ1-1. The CDR3 is made up of 15 amino acids, end residues included. Germline V lookup: CDR1 MDHEN, CDR2 SYDVKM. CDR3 residues: CASSLYFGPYTEAFF.

This clonotype has a count of ten or more. The J gene is TRBJ2-1, the V gene TRBV19; D is perhaps TRBD1 (5 bases). The CDR3 covers 14 residues. The V gene's germline CDR1 is LNHDA and CDR2 SQIVND (reference sequence). The germline V and J ends were trimmed by 4 bases and 1 base, with 8 bases remaining between them. CDR3 region: CASSKDKSYNEQFF. The CDR3 region has the DNA TGTGCCAGTAGTAAGGACAAGTCCTACAATGAGCAGTTCTTC.

This clonotype has a count of ten or more. The J gene is TRBJ2-1, the V gene TRBV6-2 or TRBV6-3; 8 bases agree with TRBD1. J gave up 12 bases and V 10 bases, and 11 bases lay outside the gene matches. The CDR3 has 12 amino acids. Germline values: CDR1 MNHEY, CDR2 SVGEGT. The DNA for the CDR3 is TGTGCCACCAGGGACAGGAACGTAGTGCAGTTCTTC. It is translated as CATRDRNVVQFF.

This clonotype was observed a few times. The chain links TRBV18 to TRBJ2-1; TRBD1 might be the D (6 bases). V was pared by 0 bases and J by 5 bases, with 14 bases between. The germline gives CDR1 KGHSH, CDR2 LQKENI. The CDR3 is 16 residues long. DNA of the CDR3: TGTGCCAGCTCACCACCGATTGGGCAGGGGAACAATGAGCAGTTCTTC. It encodes CASSPPIGQGNNEQFF.

The gene calls are TRBV9 and TRBJ2-2; unclear D gene. V lost 0 bases to trimming and J lost 0 bases, with 9 bases between them. Germline CDR1 is SGDLS and CDR2 is YYNGEE. The length of the CDR3 is 16 residues. CDR3 nucleotide sequence: TGTGCCAGCAGCGTAGTAACGAGTTCGAACACCGGGGAGCTGTTTTTT. It yields the protein CASSVVTSSNTGELFF.

This clonotype was observed many times. The chain recombines TRBV20-1 with TRBJ1-2; no clear D. Germline values: CDR1 DFQATT, CDR2 SNEGSKA (reference sequence). The CDR3 is made up of 14 amino acids. Deletions cut 7 bases from V and 8 bases from J, with 23 bases between. The DNA of the CDR3 is TGCAGTGTTTTATTCAAGAGTAGCGTAGAAGGCTACACCTTC. It codes for CSVLFKSSVEGYTF.

This clonotype was detected ten times or more. V gene TRBV7-4 combines with J gene TRBJ2-7; 8 nucleotides align to TRBD1. Trimming removed 2 bases from V and 6 bases from J; junction bases left unmatched: 9. This CDR3 is built from 15 residues. CDR1 SGHVT and CDR2 SQSDAQ come from the germline V gene. The CDR3 coding sequence is TGTGCCAGCAGCTTATTCGCCAGGGGGCTTGGCGAGCAGTACTTC. This sequence encodes CASSLFARGLGEQYF. The whole variable domain, filled in from reference TRBV7-4 and TRBJ2-7, reads GAGVSQSPRYKVAKRGRDVALRCDSISGHVTLYWYRQTLGQGSEVLTYSQSDAQRDKSGRPSGRFSAERPERSVSTLKIQRTEQGDSAVYLCASSLFARGLGEQYFGPGTRLTVT.

At least ten counts were recorded for this clonotype. This chain joins TRBV20-1 and TRBJ1-3; possibly TRBD1 for D (5 bases). The CDR3 is made up of 15 amino acids. Trimming removed 0 bases at V and 3 bases at J, with 12 bases between. Germline V lookup: CDR1 DFQATT, CDR2 SNEGSKA (reference sequence). The CDR3 bases are TGCAGTGCTAGAGAGGGACTAGTAAATGGAAACACCATATATTTT. Protein sequence: CSAREGLVNGNTIYF.

In its sample, this clonotype was seen many times. The chain recombines TRBV27 with TRBJ2-3, with 7 bases lining up with TRBD1. The germline gives CDR1 MNHEY, CDR2 SMNVEV (reference sequence). There are 14 residues in the CDR3. Trimming took 6 bases from V and 2 from J; bases not matched to a gene: 5. DNA for the CDR3: TGTGCCAGCAGCACAGGGGTAACCACAGATACGCAGTATTTT. Amino acid sequence: CASSTGVTTDTQYF.

This clonotype has ten or more counts. The rearrangement joins TRBV7-2 to TRBJ2-7; 10 bases align to TRBD2. V lost 5 bases, J lost 0 bases, and 1 base stayed unmatched. Germline CDR1 and CDR2: SGHTA and FQGNSA. The CDR3 consists of 14 residues. CDR3 in amino acids: CASSPSGSSYEQYF. The CDR3, as DNA: TGTGCCAGCAGCCCTAGCGGGAGCTCCTACGAGCAGTACTTC.

This clonotype was observed many times. This chain connects TRBV7-9 to TRBJ1-6, with D possibly TRBD1 on 5 matching bases. Trimming removed 2 bases from V and 9 bases from J, with 14 bases in between. This CDR3 is built from 15 residues. Germline V gene sequence: CDR1 SEHNR, CDR2 FQNEAQ (reference sequence). CDR3 bases: TGTGCCAGCAGCTTATCCGGGGCTGGGGGTTCACCCCTCCACTTT. Amino acid sequence: CASSLSGAGGSPLHF.

This clonotype appeared many times. The chain joins TRBV7-9 to TRBJ1-1; TRBD1 aligns across 11 bases. Germline V gene data show CDR1 as SEHNR and CDR2 as FQNEAQ (reference sequence). The CDR3 has 19 amino acids. The ends lost 0 bases at V and 0 bases at J; junction bases unmatched: 9. The CDR3 nucleotides are TGTGCCAGCAGCTTAGCGTTTCCTCGGGACAGGGGGATGAACACTGAAGCTTTCTTT. The encoded protein is CASSLAFPRDRGMNTEAFF.

This clonotype was seen only a few times. This rearrangement joins TRBV3-1 to TRBJ2-3; TRBD1 matches 7 bases. In germline, CDR1 is LGHDT, CDR2 YNNKEL (reference sequence). The ends lost 0 bases at V and 0 bases at J; junction bases unmatched: 3. The CDR3 covers 16 residues. The CDR3 sequence is CASSQDKGASTDTQYF. In nucleotides, the CDR3 is TGTGCCAGCAGCCAAGATAAGGGGGCTAGCACAGATACGCAGTATTTT.